This TCR beta chain originates from a study of shared clonotypes between healthy human individuals. The overall study: CD4 naive and memory got three plates each, CD8 naive two, CD8 memory one.

This CDR3 is built from 17 residues. CDR1 is ENHRY, CDR2 SYGVKD, per germline. V lost 3 bases, J lost 1 base, and 19 bases lay in between. Using immunoSEQ multiplex PCR, the repertoire was profiled, and TCRdb retains in-frame clones only, with some absent. The sample holds some 2.1 million clones, less than 95% seen once. Study-wide findings and caveats: Sequencing depth was predicted to influence how clonotypes are shared among donors.

A word on this clone: Its antigen is as yet unknown.

The naive CD8 population came from CD45RO-negative cells selected for CCR7, without terminally differentiated effector memory CD45RA+ cells. V is TRBV10-3 and J is TRBJ2-7, with D tentatively TRBD2 (6 bases). The sequence derives from a man aged 18 to 29 in good health. Material for sequencing was naive CD8+ T cells sorted from blood. Written as DNA, the CDR3 is TGTGCCATCAGTGATCCCGTTTTGGATAGCGGATCCTACGAGCAGTACTTC. Translation gives CAISDPVLDSGSYEQYF.